This T cell receptor beta chain emerged from a study of cytomegalovirus exposure and HLA in healthy donors. The CDR3 sequence is 14 residues long. V shed 2 bases and J shed 3 bases, with 8 bases lying between them. CDR1 and CDR2 from the germline V gene are MNHNS and SASEGT. PCR amplification relied on 60 Vbeta primers (plus 13 Jbeta primers). Here immunoSEQ multiplex PCR was the method, and the copy in TCRdb shows in-frame clones only, minus some. Of some 200,000 clones listed, 77% were seen once; the top ten hold about 3.4%. A note on this clone: Its target is not known.

Study-level results: A later analysis linked a missense variant in DCLRE1C to the trimming of TCR beta V and J genes.

The sequence derives from a female donor in good health and CMV-seronegative. The sequenced material came from PBMCs. V usage is TRBV6-1 and J usage is TRBJ2-4; perhaps TRBD2 as D (6 bases). CDR3 sequence (DNA): TGTGCCAGCAGTGAAAGGGGAGGCAAAAACATTCAGTACTTC. It specifies CASSERGGKNIQYF.